Reported below is one T cell receptor beta chain. Its antigen is currently unknown. The sample originates from a study of CD8 T cells in ankylosing spondylitis. General study findings and limits: Past research had described some motif variants in reactive arthritis synovial fluid and blood.

MiXCR, run by TCRdb on the 5' RACE reads, gives a single entry per CDR3 protein. This table has about 340,000 distinct CDR3 sequences, approximately 15% appearing once. This CDR3 is built from 16 residues. Deletions cut 6 bases from V and 4 bases from J, with 21 bases between. Per germline, CDR1 LGHNA and CDR2 YNFKEQ. The origin of this receptor is a male donor with ankylosing spondylitis or in good health (not recorded which). Sequenced: blood, either unsorted or a sorted T cell fraction (not recorded which). V gene TRBV4-2 combines with J gene TRBJ2-5; D might be TRBD1 or TRBD2, each matching 6 bases. The CDR3 protein is CASSKELRGLSETQYF. The CDR3, as DNA: TGTGCCAGCAGTAAAGAGCTCAGGGGACTTTCAGAGACCCAGTACTTC.